This is a list of T cell receptor beta chains from one sample in a study of blood T cell repertoires in COVID-19. Only in-frame clones appear in the TCRdb table, and some are missing; sequencing was by immunoSEQ multiplex PCR. The table lists around 130,000 clones, roughly 88% of them singletons. Sample: peripheral blood. All receptors come from a man in his 70s with active COVID-19. Both conserved end residues are part of each CDR3. A D gene is named only where the DNA matches it firmly. Clone size is shown for a subset of rows, as once, few, many or a class of expanded clone.

D gene,clone size,V gene,J gene,CDR3 protein,CDR3 DNA
TRBD1,NA,TRBV7-9,TRBJ1-1,CASSDIPGQIEAFF,TGTGCCAGCAGCGATATCCCGGGACAGATCGAAGCTTTCTTT
NA,NA,TRBV30,TRBJ1-2,CAWTLYTGANYGYTF,TGTGCCTGGACCTTATATACGGGAGCTAACTATGGCTACACCTTC
NA,once,TRBV7-2,TRBJ2-3,CASSLSTGRTDTQYF,TGTGCCAGCAGCTTATCGACAGGGAGGACAGATACGCAGTATTTT
NA,NA,TRBV21-1,TRBJ1-5,CASSNGTRRLFGNQPQHF,TGTGCCAGCAGCAATGGGACTCGACGGCTTTTTGGCAATCAGCCCCAGCATTTT
NA,NA,TRBV19,TRBJ1-1,CASSNTARGITEAFF,TGTGCCAGTAGCAACACCGCCCGGGGAATCACTGAAGCTTTCTTT
TRBD1,NA,TRBV6-2/TRBV6-3,TRBJ1-1,CASSSTGMNTEAFF,TGTGCCAGCAGTTCGACAGGGATGAACACTGAAGCTTTCTTT
TRBD1,NA,TRBV6-2/TRBV6-3,TRBJ2-7,CASSTDRASEQYF,TGTGCCAGCAGTACGGACAGGGCAAGCGAGCAGTACTTC
NA,NA,TRBV9,TRBJ1-2,CASSEGGTGGGYTF,TGTGCCAGCAGCGAGGGGGGTACGGGAGGTGGCTACACCTTC
TRBD1,NA,TRBV28,TRBJ2-6,CASGLQGLRSGANVLTF,TGTGCCAGCGGCCTACAGGGGCTCCGCTCTGGGGCCAACGTCCTGACTTTC
NA,NA,TRBV5-5,TRBJ2-1,CASSPQGLSYNEQFF,TGTGCCAGCAGCCCCCAGGGCCTCTCCTACAATGAGCAGTTCTTC
NA,NA,TRBV28,TRBJ2-5,CASSLLGGLGETQYF,TGTGCCAGCAGTTTGCTGGGGGGGCTGGGAGAGACCCAGTACTTC
NA,NA,TRBV30,TRBJ2-6,CAWSAFLGAGANVLTF,TGTGCCTGGAGTGCCTTTCTAGGGGCTGGGGCCAACGTCCTGACTTTC
TRBD1,NA,TRBV27,TRBJ2-3,CASRKQGITDTQYF,TGTGCCAGCAGAAAACAGGGGATTACAGATACGCAGTATTTT
NA,NA,TRBV30,TRBJ2-1,CAWSVMASSSYNEQFF,TGTGCCTGGAGTGTAATGGCTAGCAGCTCCTACAATGAGCAGTTCTTC
TRBD2,NA,TRBV6-5,TRBJ2-3,CASSFAAGSPDTQYF,TGTGCCAGCAGCTTCGCAGCGGGAAGTCCAGATACGCAGTATTTT
TRBD2,NA,TRBV30,TRBJ2-1,CAWLAGRAIGEQFF,TGTGCCTGGCTAGCGGGAAGGGCAATCGGTGAGCAGTTCTTC
TRBD1,NA,TRBV12-3/TRBV12-4,TRBJ2-7,CASSHRDSQQYF,TGTGCCAGCAGTCACCGGGACAGTCAGCAGTACTTC
NA,NA,TRBV20-1,TRBJ2-7,CSAIDTNPYEQYF,TGCAGTGCTATTGACACAAATCCTTACGAGCAGTACTTC
NA,NA,TRBV24-1,TRBJ1-5,CATSENTRDINQPQHF,TGTGCCACCAGTGAAAATACAAGGGACATCAATCAGCCCCAGCATTTT
TRBD1,NA,TRBV6-5,TRBJ1-2,CASRSTGAYGYTF,TGTGCCAGCAGGTCGACAGGGGCCTATGGCTACACCTTC
NA,NA,TRBV11-2,TRBJ2-1,CASREDSYNEQFF,TGTGCCAGCAGGGAAGACAGCTACAATGAGCAGTTCTTC
TRBD1,NA,TRBV3-1/TRBV3-2,TRBJ2-5,CASKTDRGFQETQYF,TGTGCCAGCAAGACGGACAGGGGGTTCCAAGAGACCCAGTACTTC
NA,few,TRBV19,TRBJ2-1,CASSIPQGRSYNEQFF,TGTGCCAGTAGTATCCCACAGGGACGGTCCTACAATGAGCAGTTCTTC
NA,NA,TRBV7-2,TRBJ2-1,CASRRDTYNEQFF,TGTGCCAGCAGAAGAGATACCTACAATGAGCAGTTCTTC
TRBD2,NA,TRBV27,TRBJ2-7,CASSLIAGGLYEQYF,TGTGCCAGCAGTTTAATAGCGGGAGGACTCTACGAGCAGTACTTC
NA,NA,TRBV7-9,TRBJ2-7,CASSLEQGRSYEQYF,TGTGCCAGCAGCTTAGAACAGGGGAGGTCCTACGAGCAGTACTTC
TRBD2,NA,TRBV2,TRBJ2-7,CASSGGTSPYEQYF,TGTGCCAGCAGTGGCGGGACTAGTCCATACGAGCAGTACTTC
NA,NA,TRBV27,TRBJ2-5,CATKPRVGETQYF,TGTGCCACCAAACCTCGGGTAGGAGAGACCCAGTACTTC
NA,NA,TRBV30,TRBJ1-5,CAWSLTGGGQPQHF,TGTGCCTGGAGTCTGACAGGAGGAGGTCAGCCCCAGCATTTT
NA,NA,TRBV5-1,TRBJ2-7,CASSLEQGPYEQYF,TGCGCCAGCAGCTTGGAACAGGGACCTTACGAGCAGTACTTC
TRBD2,NA,TRBV27,TRBJ2-7,CASSSRLAGPYEQYF,TGTGCCAGCAGTTCTCGACTAGCGGGACCTTACGAGCAGTACTTC
TRBD2,NA,TRBV9,TRBJ2-3,CASSVWREGPTDTQYF,TGTGCCAGCAGCGTATGGCGGGAGGGCCCCACAGATACGCAGTATTTT
TRBD1,NA,TRBV5-1,TRBJ2-2,CASIGDRGNTRELFF,TGCGCCAGCATTGGGGACAGGGGTAACACCAGGGAGCTGTTTTTT
NA,NA,TRBV15,TRBJ2-3,CATSLAEVTDTQYF,TGTGCCACCAGTTTAGCGGAGGTCACAGATACGCAGTATTTT
TRBD1,few,TRBV29-1,TRBJ1-2,CSVEGTGPNYGYTF,TGCAGCGTTGAAGGGACAGGTCCTAACTATGGCTACACCTTC
NA,NA,TRBV7-2,TRBJ2-1,CASFPQGNYNEQFF,TGTGCCAGCTTCCCTCAGGGCAACTACAATGAGCAGTTCTTC